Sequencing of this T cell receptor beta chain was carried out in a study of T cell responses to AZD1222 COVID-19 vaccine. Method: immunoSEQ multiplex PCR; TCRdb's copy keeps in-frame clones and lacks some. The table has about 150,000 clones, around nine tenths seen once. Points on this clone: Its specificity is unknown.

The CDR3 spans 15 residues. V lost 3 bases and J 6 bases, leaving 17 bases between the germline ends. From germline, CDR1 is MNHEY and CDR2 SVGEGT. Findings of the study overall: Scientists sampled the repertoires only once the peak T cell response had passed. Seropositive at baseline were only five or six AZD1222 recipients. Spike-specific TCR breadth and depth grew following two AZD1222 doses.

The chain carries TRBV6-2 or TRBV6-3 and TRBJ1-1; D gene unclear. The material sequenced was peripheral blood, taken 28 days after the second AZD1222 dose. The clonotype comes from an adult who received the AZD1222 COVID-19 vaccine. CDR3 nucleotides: TGTGCCAGCAGTTATTTGGCGATTTCAAAGGCTGAAGCTTTCTTT. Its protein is CASSYLAISKAEAFF.